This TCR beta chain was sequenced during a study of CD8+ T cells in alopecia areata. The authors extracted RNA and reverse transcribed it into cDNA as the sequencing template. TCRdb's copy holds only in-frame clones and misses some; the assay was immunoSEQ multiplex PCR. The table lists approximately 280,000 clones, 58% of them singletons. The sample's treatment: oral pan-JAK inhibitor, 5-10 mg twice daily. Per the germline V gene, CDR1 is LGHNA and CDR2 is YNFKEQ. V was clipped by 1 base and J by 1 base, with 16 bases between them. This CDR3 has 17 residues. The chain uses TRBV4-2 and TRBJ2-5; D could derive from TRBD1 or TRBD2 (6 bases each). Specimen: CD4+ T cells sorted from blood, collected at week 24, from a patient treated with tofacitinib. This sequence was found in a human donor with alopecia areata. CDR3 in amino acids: CASSQADGGGPQETQYF. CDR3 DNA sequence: TGTGCCAGCAGCCAAGCAGATGGAGGGGGGCCCCAAGAGACCCAGTACTTC.